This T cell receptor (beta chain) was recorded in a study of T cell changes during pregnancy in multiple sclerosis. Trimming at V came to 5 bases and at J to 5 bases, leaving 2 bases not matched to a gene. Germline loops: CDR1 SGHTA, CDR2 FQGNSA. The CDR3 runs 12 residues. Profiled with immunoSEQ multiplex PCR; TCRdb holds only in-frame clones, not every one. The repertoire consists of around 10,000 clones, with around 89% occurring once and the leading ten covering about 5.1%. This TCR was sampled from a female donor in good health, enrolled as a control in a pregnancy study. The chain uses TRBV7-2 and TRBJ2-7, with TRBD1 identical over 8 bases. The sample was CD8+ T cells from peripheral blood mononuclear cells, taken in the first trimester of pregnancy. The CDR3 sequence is CASSPRGHEQYF. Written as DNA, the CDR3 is TGTGCCAGCAGCCCCAGGGGGCACGAGCAGTACTTC.